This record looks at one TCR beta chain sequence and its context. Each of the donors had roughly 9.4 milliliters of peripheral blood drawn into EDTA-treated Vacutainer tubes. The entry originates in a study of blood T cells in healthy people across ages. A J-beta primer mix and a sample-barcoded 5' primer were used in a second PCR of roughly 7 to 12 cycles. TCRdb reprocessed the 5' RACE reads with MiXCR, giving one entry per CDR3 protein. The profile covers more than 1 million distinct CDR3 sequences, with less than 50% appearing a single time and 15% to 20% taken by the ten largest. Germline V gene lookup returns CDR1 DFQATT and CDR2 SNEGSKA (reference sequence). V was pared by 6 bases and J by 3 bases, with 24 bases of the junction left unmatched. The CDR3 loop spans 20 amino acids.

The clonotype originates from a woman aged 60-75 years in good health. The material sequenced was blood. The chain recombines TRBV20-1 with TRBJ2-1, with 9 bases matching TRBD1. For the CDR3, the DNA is TGCAGTGCGCAGCCATGGGGGGGGACAGGGCAGACCAATAACTACAATGAGCAGTTCTTC. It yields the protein CSAQPWGGTGQTNNYNEQFF.